This T cell receptor beta chain was sequenced for a study of blood T cell repertoires in COVID-19. The V end lost 2 bases, the J end lost 1 base, and 14 bases lay between the germline ends. The CDR3 consists of 17 residues. Germline lookup yields CDR1 KGHSH and CDR2 LQKENI. Donors were grouped by their self-reported clinical history. Two consecutive negative NP/OP PCR tests, clearance, or resolved symptoms defined Cohort 3 recovery. Sequencing used immunoSEQ multiplex PCR; TCRdb keeps in-frame clones, though not all of them. The sample has 150,000 to 200,000 clones; 88% are singletons. V and J are TRBV18 and TRBJ2-2; perhaps TRBD1 as D (6 bases). What was sequenced was PBMCs or T cells enriched from blood (not recorded which). The TCR was taken from a woman aged 18-29 years who had recovered from COVID-19. CDR3: CASSPTRHRVNTGELFF. CDR3 DNA: TGTGCCAGCTCACCAACTCGCCACAGGGTGAACACCGGGGAGCTGTTTTTT. Full variable domain (remainder filled in from reference TRBV18 and TRBJ2-2): NAGVMQNPRHLVRRRGQEARLRCSPMKGHSHVYWYRQLPEEGLKFMVYLQKENIIDESGMPKERFSAEFPKEGPSILRIQQVVRGDSAAYFCASSPTRHRVNTGELFFGEGSRLTVL.